The 29 T cell receptor beta chains below all came from one sample that was sequenced in a study of identical twins. TCRdb used MiXCR to reprocess the 5' RACE reads, holding one entry per CDR3 protein. The repertoire consists of 540,000 or so distinct CDR3 sequences, with 20% to 25% occurring once and the leading ten covering around 0.48%. These records were also assigned to another study, of yellow fever vaccine responses in identical twins.

Sample: CD4+ T cells sorted from blood. The receptors shown here come from a woman younger than 30 in good health.

The V call is TRBV5-5, the J call TRBJ2-2; 8 nucleotides align to TRBD1. This CDR3 spans 16 amino acids. Germline lookup yields CDR1 SGHKS and CDR2 YYEKEE (reference sequence). Trimming at V came to 0 bases and at J to 5 bases, leaving 6 bases not matched to a gene. DNA of the CDR3: TGTGCCAGCAGCTTGGAGTGGACAGGGTATACCGGGGAGCTGTTTTTT. It codes for CASSLEWTGYTGELFF.

The gene calls are TRBV2 and TRBJ2-1; 11 nucleotides agree with TRBD2. Germline CDR1 and CDR2: SNHLY and FYNNEI. The ends lost 3 bases at V and 1 base at J; junction bases unmatched: 5. This CDR3 is built from 17 residues. The CDR3 DNA reads as TGTGCCAGCAGTGATGGGACTAGCGGTATATCCTACAATGAGCAGTTCTTC. It is translated as CASSDGTSGISYNEQFF.

This clonotype was recorded a few times. The rearrangement uses TRBV12-3 or TRBV12-4 and TRBJ2-3, with TRBD1 as a possible D gene (6 bases). The ends were cut back, 5 bases at V and 2 bases at J, with 14 bases in the middle. There are 15 residues in the CDR3. CDR3 in DNA: TGTGCCAGCAGTCTATCGGTGGGACACACAGATACGCAGTATTTT. Encoded protein: CASSLSVGHTDTQYF.

This chain connects TRBV19 to TRBJ2-6; the match to TRBD2 covers 7 bases. V was pared by 2 bases and J by 1 base, with 2 bases of the junction left unmatched. Germline assignment: CDR1 LNHDA and CDR2 SQIVND (reference sequence). The CDR3 sequence is 16 residues long. The CDR3 coding sequence is TGTGCCAGTAGTATATGGGGGGGTTCTGGGGCCAACGTCCTGACTTTC. Translated, it gives CASSIWGGSGANVLTF.

The CDR3, as DNA: TGCAGTGCTAGGGGCTTAAATTCACCCCTCCACTTT. This sequence encodes CSARGLNSPLHF. This chain joins TRBV20-1 and TRBJ1-6; D gene ambiguous. Trimming shortened V by 3 bases and J by 7 bases, and 7 bases separated the two germline ends. Germline V gene data show CDR1 as DFQATT and CDR2 as SNEGSKA (reference sequence). This CDR3 has 12 residues.

This clonotype was observed a few times. The rearrangement joins TRBV12-3 or TRBV12-4 to TRBJ2-3, with D perhaps TRBD2 (5 bases). The V and J ends lost 7 bases and 6 bases respectively, with 23 bases between them. This CDR3 is 16 amino acids long. The CDR3 here is CASTLGYRLTGDTQYF. In DNA form, the CDR3 reads TGTGCCAGCACCCTTGGTTACAGACTAACCGGGGATACGCAGTATTTT.

The chain employs TRBV20-1 and TRBJ2-7, with D maybe TRBD2 (6 bases). The ends were cut back, 4 bases at V and 4 bases at J, with 11 bases in the middle. The CDR3 contains 12 residues. The germline V gene encodes CDR1 DFQATT and CDR2 SNEGSKA (reference sequence). CDR3 nucleotides: TGCAGTGCTAAACTAGCCGGATACGAGCAGTACGTC. Translating it yields CSAKLAGYEQYV.

The chain uses TRBV2 and TRBJ2-4; D remains ambiguous. Deletions cut 4 bases from V and 5 bases from J, with 3 bases between. The germline V gene encodes CDR1 SNHLY and CDR2 FYNNEI. This CDR3 has 11 amino acids. The CDR3 nucleotides read TGTGCCAGCAGTGGGCAAAACATTCAGTACTTC. It codes for CASSGQNIQYF.

This clonotype was observed a few times. V is TRBV11-2 and J is TRBJ2-7, with D possibly being TRBD1 or TRBD2 (6 bases each). The CDR3 length is 15 residues. CDR1 and CDR2 (germline): SGHAT, FQNNGV. V was trimmed by 3 bases and J by 4 bases, leaving 16 bases between them. CDR3 residues: CASSLSGAGGYEQYV. The CDR3 DNA reads TGTGCCAGCAGCTTGTCAGGGGCTGGAGGGTACGAGCAGTACGTC.

This clonotype was counted between two and nine times. The chain couples TRBV6-2 or TRBV6-3 to TRBJ2-7; D ambiguous. The CDR3 has 14 residues. The germline CDR1 and CDR2 sequences are MNHEY and SVGEGT. The germline V and J ends were trimmed by 2 bases and 3 bases, with 11 bases remaining between them. The CDR3 sequence is CASSYRSTYYEQYF. In DNA form, the CDR3 reads TGTGCCAGCAGTTACAGGTCAACCTACTACGAGCAGTACTTC.

The rearrangement links TRBV20-1 to TRBJ2-3; TRBD2 agrees at 7 bases. Per the germline V gene, CDR1 is DFQATT and CDR2 is SNEGSKA (reference sequence). This CDR3 region has 15 residues. The V and J ends lost 1 base and 2 bases, in that order; junction bases with no gene match: 6. In DNA form, the CDR3 reads TGCAGTGCTAGAGGTGGACTAGGTGTCACAGATACGCAGTATTTT. The encoded protein is CSARGGLGVTDTQYF.

The table lists this clonotype with a few counts. The J gene is TRBJ2-1, the V gene TRBV20-1; 10 bases agree with TRBD1. Germline trimming cut 3 bases from V and 4 bases from J; bases unmatched to any gene: 6. The CDR3 sequence is 15 residues long. Germline V CDR1 and CDR2: DFQATT, SNEGSKA (reference sequence). The CDR3 region has the DNA TGCAGTGCTAGGAGCCAGGGACAGGGGTACAATGAGCAGTTCTTC. It is translated as CSARSQGQGYNEQFF.

Only a few counts were recorded for this clonotype. V gene TRBV15 combines with J gene TRBJ1-1, with a weak D call TRBD1 (6 bases). The CDR3 is 15 amino acids. Trimming took 6 bases from V and 1 from J, leaving 15 bases between them. CDR1 is LNHNV and CDR2 is YYDKDF in the germline V gene (reference sequence). CDR3 in DNA: TGTGCCACCAGGGGAAACAGGGAAAGGAACACTGAAGCTTTCTTT. Translating gives CATRGNRERNTEAFF.

This clonotype was detected only a few times. The V and J genes are TRBV24-1 and TRBJ2-3; perhaps TRBD1 as D (5 bases). V lost 3 bases to trimming and J lost 0 bases, with 9 bases between them. Germline V gene lookup returns CDR1 KGHDR and CDR2 SFDVKD. The CDR3 totals 15 residues. CDR3 DNA: TGTGCCACCAGTGATCAACAGGAAAGCACAGATACGCAGTATTTT. Translation gives CATSDQQESTDTQYF.

The rearrangement joins TRBV20-1 to TRBJ2-1; a possible D gene is TRBD2 (6 bases). Germline V gene sequence: CDR1 DFQATT, CDR2 SNEGSKA (reference sequence). V lost 0 bases to trimming and J lost 0 bases, with 21 bases between them. This CDR3 has 19 residues. CDR3 sequence: CSARDLRPGTPSSYNEQFF. CDR3 nucleotides: TGCAGTGCTAGAGATCTTAGGCCCGGGACTCCTAGCTCCTACAATGAGCAGTTCTTC.

This clonotype was observed a handful of times. The chain employs TRBV5-1 and TRBJ2-2; 11 nucleotides line up with TRBD2. V shed 5 bases and J 2 bases; nucleotides not matched to a gene: 8. Germline V gene lookup returns CDR1 SGHRS and CDR2 YFSETQ. The CDR3 covers 17 residues. This CDR3 reads CASRDLAGGPNTGELFF. The CDR3 nucleotides are TGCGCCAGCAGGGATCTAGCGGGGGGCCCTAACACCGGGGAGCTGTTTTTT.

This clonotype has more than one count but fewer than ten. The chain couples TRBV18 to TRBJ2-5; D remains unclear. The CDR3 has 16 amino acids. Germline values: CDR1 KGHSH, CDR2 LQKENI. Deletions cut 2 bases from V and 5 bases from J, with 18 bases between. Written as DNA, the CDR3 is TGTGCCAGCTCACCATCCGTAATATTCCCCGGGGAGACCCAGTACTTC. This gives the protein CASSPSVIFPGETQYF.

This clonotype was seen only a few times. The V call is TRBV12-3 or TRBV12-4, the J call TRBJ2-2, with 7 bases matching TRBD2. The trim removed 5 bases at V and 2 bases at J, leaving 8 bases unmatched. The CDR3 is 16 residues long. The CDR3 bases are TGTGCCAGCAGTGGGGCTGGCGGGGGTAACACCGGGGAGCTGTTTTTT. Protein product: CASSGAGGGNTGELFF.

Many counts were recorded for this clonotype. V usage is TRBV20-1 and J usage is TRBJ2-1, with 10 bases aligning to TRBD2. The ends lost 5 bases at V and 4 bases at J; junction bases unmatched: 2. The CDR3 is 13 amino acids. The V gene's germline CDR1 is DFQATT and CDR2 SNEGSKA (reference sequence). The DNA of the CDR3 is TGCAGTGCTGGACTAGCGGATTACAATGAGCAGTTCTTC. As protein: CSAGLADYNEQFF.

This clonotype showed up just a few times. This chain connects TRBV7-9 to TRBJ1-1; no definite D call. From germline, CDR1 is SEHNR and CDR2 FQNEAQ (reference sequence). V was shortened by 4 bases and J by 11 bases, with 14 bases between the two germline ends. The CDR3 is made up of 12 amino acids. The CDR3 loop is CASSSTYGSAFF. CDR3 DNA: TGTGCCAGCAGCTCGACTTATGGGTCGGCTTTCTTT.

The table lists this clonotype with a few counts. V gene TRBV7-9 combines with J gene TRBJ1-2; D gene ambiguous. The germline gives CDR1 SEHNR, CDR2 FQNEAQ (reference sequence). V lost 2 bases to trimming and J lost 8 bases, with 21 bases between them. This CDR3 spans 16 amino acids. The CDR3, as DNA: TGTGCCAGCAGCTTATCCTACGAGATGGGATCGAAGGGCTACACCTTC. Amino acid sequence: CASSLSYEMGSKGYTF.

This clonotype was observed many times. The rearrangement uses TRBV29-1 and TRBJ2-3; 8 nucleotides agree with TRBD1. Germline V gene sequence: CDR1 SQVTM, CDR2 ANQGSEA. With 7 bases clipped from V and 5 bases from J, the junction kept 8 bases outside the gene matches. The CDR3 has 13 residues. Here the CDR3 reads CSAGTGRGDTQYF. The CDR3 nucleotides read TGCAGCGCTGGGACAGGAAGGGGAGATACGCAGTATTTT.

J is TRBJ2-1 and V is TRBV28, with 9 bases aligning to TRBD2. Losses at the gene ends were 6 bases for V and 10 bases for J; bases not matched to a gene: 13. Per the germline V gene, CDR1 is MDHEN and CDR2 is SYDVKM. This CDR3 comprises 15 residues. CDR3 in amino acids: CASRGWAGGPDEQFF. The CDR3 region has the DNA TGTGCCAGCAGGGGTTGGGCGGGAGGGCCCGACGAGCAGTTCTTC.

V and J are TRBV20-1 and TRBJ2-2; possible D gene TRBD2, 6 bases. V lost 1 base, J lost 4 bases, and 19 bases lay in between. Germline loops: CDR1 DFQATT, CDR2 SNEGSKA (reference sequence). The CDR3 totals 17 residues. The CDR3 bases are TGCAGTGCTAGAGCGGGTGGCGGGACTCCGATCACCGGGGAGCTGTTTTTT. This sequence encodes CSARAGGGTPITGELFF.

The genes are TRBV20-1 and TRBJ2-5; 8 bases map to TRBD2. The CDR3 contains 14 residues. From germline, CDR1 is DFQATT and CDR2 SNEGSKA (reference sequence). V lost 0 bases, J lost 4 bases, and 4 bases stayed unmatched. In DNA, the CDR3 is TGCAGTGCTAGAGATAGCGGGAAGGTAGAGACCCAGTACTTC. It yields the protein CSARDSGKVETQYF.

This clonotype showed up just a few times. This chain links TRBV29-1 with TRBJ2-6; D gene ambiguous. This CDR3 contains 15 residues. Per the germline V gene, CDR1 is SQVTM and CDR2 is ANQGSEA. V gave up 6 bases and J gave up 0 bases, with 12 bases separating them. CDR3 nucleotides: TGCAGCGTCGCCCCTTCCCGCTCTGGGGCCAACGTCCTGACTTTC. Translation: CSVAPSRSGANVLTF.

This chain uses TRBV6-2 or TRBV6-3 with TRBJ1-6; 7 nucleotides align to TRBD1. Per the germline V gene, CDR1 is MNHEY and CDR2 is SVGEGT. The V gene end was trimmed by 5 bases and the J gene end by 9 bases; junction bases not matched to a gene: 10. This CDR3 has 15 amino acids. CDR3 loop: CASSTADRLFSPLHF. CDR3 sequence (DNA): TGTGCCAGCAGTACCGCGGACAGGCTTTTTTCACCCCTCCACTTT.

This chain joins TRBV12-3 or TRBV12-4 and TRBJ2-1; TRBD2 matches 9 bases. CDR3 length: 17 amino acids. The J segment lost 7 bases and the V segment lost 1 base, leaving 11 bases of the junction unmatched. The CDR3 protein is CASSLEGASGIQNEQFF. DNA of the CDR3: TGTGCCAGCAGTTTAGAGGGGGCTAGCGGGATCCAGAATGAGCAGTTCTTC.

V usage is TRBV12-3 or TRBV12-4 and J usage is TRBJ2-7, with 8 bases identical to TRBD1. The length of the CDR3 is 14 residues. The V and J ends lost 6 bases and 4 bases, in that order; junction bases with no gene match: 8. The CDR3 reads CASSNGQGIYEQYF. The DNA for the CDR3 is TGTGCCAGCAGCAACGGACAGGGCATTTACGAGCAGTACTTC.